This T cell receptor beta chain was recovered during a study of blood T cell repertoires in COVID-19. Looking at the study overall: Specimens from acute and convalescent COVID-19 originated in the United States, Italy and Spain. In each case, the material was cDNA or gDNA derived from T cells, B-cell-depleted T cells, or PBMCs.

V lost 1 base and J lost 1; bases outside the gene matches: 4. The V gene's germline CDR1 is ENHRY and CDR2 SYGVKD. This CDR3 contains 16 residues. Per the study methods: Reference gene primers were amplified, and this amplification served to estimate nucleated cell counts. Using immunoSEQ multiplex PCR, the repertoire was profiled, and TCRdb retains in-frame clones only, with some absent. The V and J calls and the clone size are those of that table, but D and trimming were determined from the DNA. The data show about 39,000 clones, with around four fifths seen just once and more than 12% held by the top ten. A single count supports this clone.

This clonotype was sampled from a man aged 50 to 59 with active or convalescent COVID-19. The sample taken for sequencing was peripheral blood. The V gene is TRBV10-3, the J gene TRBJ2-1; TRBD2 aligns across 7 bases. In nucleotides, the CDR3 is TGTGCCATCAGTGAGTTTGCGGGACTATCCTACAATGAGCAGTTCTTC. The encoded protein is CAISEFAGLSYNEQFF.